This TCR beta chain was recorded in a study of beta chain features in type 1 diabetes. The isolated RNA, all of it, was reverse transcribed, so expressed TCRB transcripts were what got sequenced. Profiled with immunoSEQ multiplex PCR; TCRdb holds only in-frame clones, not every one. The repertoire holds 100,000 to 150,000 clones, with around 10% as singletons. Germline V CDR1 and CDR2: ENHRY, SYGVKD. With 11 bases clipped from V and 7 bases from J, the junction kept 7 bases outside the gene matches. This CDR3 has 12 amino acids. Study-wide results and caveats: Any HLA effect on TCRB rearrangement was left unresolved by small sub-analyses. Across all four CD4+ subsets, people with type 1 diabetes showed modestly shorter TCRB CDR3s. VDJ junctions sequenced from type 1 diabetes patients showed fewer insertions and more deletions. Comparison showed that naive, central memory and Treg TCRB repertoires appeared more similar among patients than among healthy donors.

The collection from each donor was one heparinised blood draw averaging around 120 mL. As for this clone: Its antigen is unidentified.

This sequence joins TRBV10-3 and TRBJ2-4; the match to TRBD1 covers 8 bases. Sequenced: central memory CD4+ T cells from blood. The sequence came from a man in his thirties or forties with type 1 diabetes. CDR3 in DNA: TGTGCCGTCCAGGGGGCTAGTAACATTCAGTACTTC. It yields the protein CAVQGASNIQYF.